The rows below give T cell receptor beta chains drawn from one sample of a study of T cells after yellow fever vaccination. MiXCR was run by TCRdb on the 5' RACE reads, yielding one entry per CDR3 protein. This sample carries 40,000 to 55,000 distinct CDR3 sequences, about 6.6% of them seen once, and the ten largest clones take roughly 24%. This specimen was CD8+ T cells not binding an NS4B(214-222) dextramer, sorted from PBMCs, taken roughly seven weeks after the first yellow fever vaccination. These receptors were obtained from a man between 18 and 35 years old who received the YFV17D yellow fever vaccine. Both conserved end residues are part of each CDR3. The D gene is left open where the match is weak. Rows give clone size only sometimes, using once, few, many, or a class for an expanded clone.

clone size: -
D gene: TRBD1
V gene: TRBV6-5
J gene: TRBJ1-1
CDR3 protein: CASSYGQGDTEAFF
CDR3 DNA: TGTGCCAGCAGCTATGGACAGGGGGACACTGAAGCTTTCTTT

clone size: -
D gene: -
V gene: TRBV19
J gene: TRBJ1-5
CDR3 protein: CASSTEISNQPQHF
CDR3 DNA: TGTGCCAGTAGTACAGAGATTAGCAATCAGCCCCAGCATTTT

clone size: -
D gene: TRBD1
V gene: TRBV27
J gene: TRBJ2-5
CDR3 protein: CASSFQGARETQYF
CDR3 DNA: TGTGCCAGCAGTTTTCAGGGGGCCAGAGAGACCCAGTACTTC

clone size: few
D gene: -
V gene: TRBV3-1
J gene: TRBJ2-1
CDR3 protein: CASSQPGYNEQFF
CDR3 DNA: TGTGCCAGCAGCCAGCCGGGCTACAATGAGCAGTTCTTC

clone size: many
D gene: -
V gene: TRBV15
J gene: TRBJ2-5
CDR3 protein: CATSREAGSRGETQYF
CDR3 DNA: TGTGCCACCAGCAGGGAAGCAGGGTCCCGGGGGGAGACCCAGTACTTC

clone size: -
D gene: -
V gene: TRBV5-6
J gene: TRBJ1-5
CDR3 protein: CASSLAQTNQPQHF
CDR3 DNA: TGTGCCAGCAGCTTGGCACAGACAAATCAGCCCCAGCATTTT

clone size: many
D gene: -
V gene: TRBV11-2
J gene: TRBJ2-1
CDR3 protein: CASSLKVGRVVYGEQFF
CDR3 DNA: TGTGCCAGCAGCTTAAAGGTAGGGCGGGTTGTCTACGGTGAGCAGTTCTTC

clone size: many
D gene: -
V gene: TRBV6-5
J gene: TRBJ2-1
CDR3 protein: CASRTPRGEQFF
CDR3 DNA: TGTGCCAGCAGAACTCCTCGTGGTGAGCAGTTCTTC

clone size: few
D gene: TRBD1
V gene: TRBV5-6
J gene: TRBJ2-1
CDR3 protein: CASSQGTGYNEQFF
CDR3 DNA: TGTGCCAGCAGCCAAGGGACAGGTTACAATGAGCAGTTCTTC

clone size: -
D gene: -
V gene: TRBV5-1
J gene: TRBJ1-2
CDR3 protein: CASSLGYLGGYTF
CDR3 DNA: TGCGCCAGCAGCTTGGGTTATCTCGGGGGCTACACCTTC

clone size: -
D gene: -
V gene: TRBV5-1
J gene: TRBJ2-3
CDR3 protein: CASSWDTTASTDTQYF
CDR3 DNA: TGCGCCAGCAGCTGGGATACGACTGCTAGCACAGATACGCAGTATTTT

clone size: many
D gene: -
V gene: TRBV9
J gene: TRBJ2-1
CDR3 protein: CASSVEGMSYNEQFF
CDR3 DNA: TGTGCCAGCAGCGTAGAAGGGATGTCCTACAATGAGCAGTTCTTC

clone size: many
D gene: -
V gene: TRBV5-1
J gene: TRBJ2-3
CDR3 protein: CASSFRGAATDTQYF
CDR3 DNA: TGCGCCAGCAGCTTCAGGGGCGCGGCCACAGATACGCAGTATTTT

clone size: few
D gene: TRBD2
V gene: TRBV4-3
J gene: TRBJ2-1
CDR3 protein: CASSAGQASGGREQFF
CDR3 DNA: TGCGCCAGCAGCGCGGGGCAGGCTAGCGGGGGTAGGGAGCAGTTCTTC